The entry below gives a single TCR beta chain sequence along with its context. The entry originates in a study of blood T cell repertoires in COVID-19. Overall study: COVID-19 samples, acute and convalescent, were from the United States, Italy and Spain. Sample material is recorded as cDNA or gDNA derived from T cells, B-cell-depleted T cells, or PBMCs.

Authors' processing steps: The assay estimated nucleated cells by amplifying reference gene primers. Method: immunoSEQ multiplex PCR; TCRdb's copy keeps in-frame clones and lacks some. V and J calls and clone size come straight from that table; D and trimming were deduced from the DNA. The data show 55,000 to 85,000 clones, approximately 77% seen once. Trimming cost V 5 bases and J 8 bases, with 10 bases left between them. The CDR3 has 13 residues. Germline lookup yields CDR1 SNHLY and CDR2 FYNNEI. Sequenced: peripheral blood. J is TRBJ1-6 and V is TRBV2; no definite D call. The sequence came from a woman in her 70s with acute or convalescent COVID-19. As DNA, the CDR3 is TGTGCCAGCAGTACTGGACTGGATTCACCCCTCCACTTT. This sequence encodes CASSTGLDSPLHF.